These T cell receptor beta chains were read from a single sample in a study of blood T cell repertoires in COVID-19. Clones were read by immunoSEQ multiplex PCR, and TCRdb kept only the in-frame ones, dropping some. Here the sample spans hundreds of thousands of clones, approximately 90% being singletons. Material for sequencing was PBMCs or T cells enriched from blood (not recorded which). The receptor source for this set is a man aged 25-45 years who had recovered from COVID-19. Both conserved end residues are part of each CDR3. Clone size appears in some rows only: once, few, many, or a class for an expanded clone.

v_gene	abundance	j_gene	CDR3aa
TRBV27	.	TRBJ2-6	CASSLETTFSGANVLTF
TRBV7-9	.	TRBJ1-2	CASSFKAAGLNYGYTF
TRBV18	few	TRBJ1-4	CASSPGQSGEKLFF
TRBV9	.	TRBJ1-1	CASSVAWGDTEAFF
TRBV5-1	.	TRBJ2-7	CASSTLAGDEQYF
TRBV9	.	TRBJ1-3	CASSSSTASSGNTIYF
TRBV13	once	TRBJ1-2	CASSHKTGYYGYTF
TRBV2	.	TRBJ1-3	CASRGTVHSGNTIYF
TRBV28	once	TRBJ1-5	CASSLVQRGTLNQPQHF
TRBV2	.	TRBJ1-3	CASSEGSSGNTIYF
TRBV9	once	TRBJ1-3	CASSAGGGSGNTIYF
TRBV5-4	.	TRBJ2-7	CASSQRTSGKDEQYF
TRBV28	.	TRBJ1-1	CASQDRVGSMGTEAFF
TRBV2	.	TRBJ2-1	CASSEQGGGHNEQFF
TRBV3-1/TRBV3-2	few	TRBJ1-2	CASRQGLGGYTF
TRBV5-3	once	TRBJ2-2	CARSLWGRLNTGELFF
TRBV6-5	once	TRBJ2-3	CASDRGTTDTQYF
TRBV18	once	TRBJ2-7	CASSPPSSGRVYEQYF
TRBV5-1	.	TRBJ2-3	CASSPEIGHLLDTQYF
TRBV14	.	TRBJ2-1	CASSQDLTSAKQFF
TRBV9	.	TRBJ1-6	CASSVYQENSPLHF
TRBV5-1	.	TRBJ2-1	CASSWTSGRYEQFF
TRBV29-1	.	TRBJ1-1	CSVTGQHTEAFF
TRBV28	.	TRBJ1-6	CASQTLGRLSGGPLHF